The present T cell receptor (beta chain) was sequenced within a study of T-cell reconstitution after alpha-beta-depleted transplantation in children. This clonotype occurred a few times. Unique molecular identifiers tagged the TCRbeta library. TCRdb itself ran the PCR reads through MiXCR, one entry per CDR3 protein. The table includes about 90,000 distinct CDR3 sequences, 15% detected once. The ends were cut back, 6 bases at V and 0 bases at J, with 9 bases in the middle. The CDR3 consists of 14 residues. V and J are TRBV12-3 or TRBV12-4 and TRBJ1-5; D call uncertain. This TCR derives from a male patient aged 2-10 years who had a stem cell transplant for acute lymphoblastic leukemia, so the T cells may come from the graft donor. Specimen: PBMCs, mostly from graft donor cells, collected 180 days after TCRalphabeta/CD19-depleted stem cell transplant. The CDR3 is CASRLSLSNQPQHF. The CDR3 region has the DNA TGTGCCAGCAGACTGTCCCTTAGCAATCAGCCCCAGCATTTT.